This section outlines one T cell receptor (beta chain) sequence together with its context. The sample belongs to a study of shared clonotypes between healthy human individuals. The data were produced by immunoSEQ multiplex PCR, yet TCRdb's version contains in-frame clones alone and is incomplete. The sample holds some 2,100,000 clones, about 92% seen once. It was CD45RO-negative cells, positively selected for CCR7, that made up naive CD8 cells, with terminally differentiated effector memory CD45RA+ cells excluded. This CDR3 comprises 15 residues. V was pared by 1 base and J by 3 bases, with 13 bases between. In germline, CDR1 is MNHNY, CDR2 SVGAGI (reference sequence).

The chain has TRBV6-6 and TRBJ2-7, with a possible D match to TRBD1 (6 bases). Material for sequencing was naive CD8+ T cells from PBMCs. The sequence was obtained from a man in his late teens or twenties in good health. Some clones in this sample may be carry-over from other donors' samples. CDR3 bases: TGTGCCAGCAGTTACTTACTACAGGGTAGCTACGAGCAGTACTTC. Translation gives CASSYLLQGSYEQYF.